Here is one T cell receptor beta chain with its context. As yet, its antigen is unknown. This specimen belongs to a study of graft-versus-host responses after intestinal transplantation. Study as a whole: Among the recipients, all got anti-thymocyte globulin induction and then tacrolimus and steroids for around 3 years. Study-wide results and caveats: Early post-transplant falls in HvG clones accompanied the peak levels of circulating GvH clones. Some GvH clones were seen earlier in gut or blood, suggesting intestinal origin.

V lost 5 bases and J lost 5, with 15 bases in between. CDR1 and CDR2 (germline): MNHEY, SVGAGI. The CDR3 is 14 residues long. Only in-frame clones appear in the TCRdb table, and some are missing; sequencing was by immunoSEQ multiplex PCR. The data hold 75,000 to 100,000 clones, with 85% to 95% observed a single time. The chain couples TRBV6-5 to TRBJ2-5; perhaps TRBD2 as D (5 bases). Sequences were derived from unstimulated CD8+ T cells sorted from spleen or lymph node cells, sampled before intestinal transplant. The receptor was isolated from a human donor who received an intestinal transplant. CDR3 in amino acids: CASSHPEREETQYF. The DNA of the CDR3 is TGTGCCAGCAGTCACCCGGAGAGGGAGGAGACCCAGTACTTC.